This T cell receptor beta chain came from a study of blood T cell repertoires in COVID-19. Study details: The study drew acute and convalescent COVID-19 samples from the United States, Italy and Spain. T cells, B-cell-depleted T cells, or PBMCs provided the cDNA or gDNA that served as material.

Libraries were prepared by immunoSEQ multiplex PCR; TCRdb keeps only in-frame clonotypes and omits some of them. Counted here are roughly 250,000 clones, approximately 85% occurring once; the ten biggest clones make up roughly 4.3%. Participant age was roughly 18 to 95 years, and participants resided in approximately 24 US areas. Recovered Cohort 3 donors showed two negative PCRs, clearance, or symptom resolution. V lost 4 bases, J lost 4 bases, and 25 bases lay in between. This CDR3 spans 19 amino acids. CDR1 is MDHEN, CDR2 SYDVKM, per germline. Material: PBMCs or T cells enriched from blood (not recorded which). The chain joins TRBV28 to TRBJ2-2; weak D call: TRBD2 (5 bases). This sequence was found in a woman in her twenties or thirties who had recovered from COVID-19. CDR3 protein: CASSYQSLRRRQTTGELFF. The CDR3 region has the DNA TGTGCCAGCAGTTACCAGTCCCTCCGACGGAGGCAAACCACCGGGGAGCTGTTTTTT.